The text below deals with one TCR beta chain. What it binds is unknown. The CDR3 contains 14 residues. V was trimmed by 4 bases and J by 0 bases, leaving 10 bases between them. Germline V gene lookup returns CDR1 SQVTM and CDR2 ANQGSEA. Primers included in the PCR were 60 Vbeta and 13 Jbeta primers. Authors' methods: A later analysis tallied about 80 million unique TCR beta chains, some 10 million of them shared. Assay used: immunoSEQ multiplex PCR; TCRdb lists only in-frame clones, some missing. V and J calls and clone size are given by that table; D and trimming were obtained from the DNA. In the table there are some 150,000 clones, around 64% of which are singletons. This entry belongs to a study of cytomegalovirus exposure and HLA in healthy donors. Overall study results and limits: Most likely, a cluster of highly shared sequence variants arose as a sequencing artifact.

The gene calls are TRBV29-1 and TRBJ2-1; TRBD2 might be the D (6 bases). Sequenced input: PBMCs. The TCR was taken from a young woman in good health and CMV-seronegative. CDR3 sequence: CSVVWTISYNEQFF. The CDR3 region has the DNA TGCAGCGTTGTATGGACTATCTCCTACAATGAGCAGTTCTTC.